This is a list of T cell receptor beta chains from one sample in a study of T cell repertoires in cytomegalovirus infection. Their cognate antigens are unknown. Each CDR3 protein gets one entry after TCRdb re-called the reads with MiXCR. The sample yields more than 250,000 distinct CDR3 sequences, roughly 25% seen once. The specimen was cultured PBMCs, collected from culture after CMV antigen stimulation. All receptors come from a human donor in good health (CMV status not recorded). Some clones in this sample may be carry-over from other donors' samples. CDR3s include the opening cysteine and the closing phenylalanine or tryptophan. The order of the fields is J gene, clone size, D gene, V gene, CDR3 DNA, CDR3 protein. A D gene is named only where the DNA matches it firmly. Rows may omit the clone size; those that give it use once, few, many or a size class.

TRBJ2-1,few,TRBD2,TRBV5-1,TGCGCCAGCAGCTTTAAGCGGGAGTCCTACAATGAGCAGTTCTTC,CASSFKRESYNEQFF
TRBJ2-3,few,NA,TRBV12-5,TGTGCTAGTGGTTTGGGCGGTACTCGCACAGATACGCAGTATTTT,CASGLGGTRTDTQYF
TRBJ2-5,NA,TRBD1,TRBV24-1,TGTGCCACCAGTGACGCAGGGGGCCGTGAGACCCAGTACTTC,CATSDAGGRETQYF
TRBJ2-1,many,TRBD1,TRBV11-1,TGTGCCAGCAGCTCAATTGTGCCGGGACAGGGGTATTATGAGCAGTTCTTC,CASSSIVPGQGYYEQFF
TRBJ1-1,few,NA,TRBV24-1,TGTGCCACCAGTTCAACTCAGGCACAGAAGACTGAAGCTTTCTTT,CATSSTQAQKTEAFF
TRBJ2-5,few,NA,TRBV25-1,TGTGCCAGCAGTGACTCCAACGTCGCAAGGGAAAAATGGAAGACCCAGTACTTC,CASSDSNVAREKWKTQYF
TRBJ1-3,NA,TRBD1,TRBV12-3/TRBV12-4,TGTGCCAGCAGGCCAGGGACAGGGGCTGGAAACACCATATATTTT,CASRPGTGAGNTIYF
TRBJ1-1,NA,NA,TRBV19,TGTGCCAGTAGTATCGAAAGCGCTGAAGCTTTCTTT,CASSIESAEAFF
TRBJ2-2,few,NA,TRBV20-1,TGCAGTGCTAGGAGGGGAACCGGGGAGCTGTTTTTT,CSARRGTGELFF
TRBJ2-7,few,TRBD1,TRBV28,TGTGCCAGTAACCGCCAACTGGGACAGGGGGACGAGCAGTACTTC,CASNRQLGQGDEQYF
TRBJ2-2,NA,NA,TRBV7-2,TGTGCCAGCCAGACCACCGGGGAGCTGTTTTTT,CASQTTGELFF
TRBJ2-3,many,NA,TRBV5-1,TGCGCCAGCAGCTTCCCAGGGGCCGATACGCAGTATTTT,CASSFPGADTQYF
TRBJ2-7,few,NA,TRBV15,TGTGCCACCTCTGTGGGGGGGGCATACGAGCAGTACTTC,CATSVGGAYEQYF
TRBJ2-4,few,NA,TRBV12-3/TRBV12-4,TGTGCCAGCAACATTGGGGGGCCGGGCATTCAGTACTTC,CASNIGGPGIQYF
TRBJ1-6,NA,NA,TRBV20-1,TGCAGCACGGGCCGGGGACCCCTCCACTTT,CSTGRGPLHF
TRBJ2-7,NA,NA,TRBV10-3,TGTGCCATCAGAGAACTCCGGGCACAAGACGAGCAGTACTTC,CAIRELRAQDEQYF
TRBJ2-3,NA,NA,TRBV10-3,TGTGCCATCAGTGATCTGACAGATACGCAGTATTTT,CAISDLTDTQYF
TRBJ2-7,many,NA,TRBV7-9,TGTGCCAGCAGCCGCATTATAAGTTCCGACGGAGACTACGAGCAGTACTTC,CASSRIISSDGDYEQYF
TRBJ2-1,few,TRBD2,TRBV19,TGTGCCAGTAGTATAAACACAGGGTTTGCAGCGGGAGCGTATGAGCAGTTCTTC,CASSINTGFAAGAYEQFF